This T cell receptor beta chain was captured by sequencing in a study of tumor and adjacent non-tumor tissue in lung cancer (dated by TCRdb to the late 2010s). As for the study more broadly: Of the cohort, eleven to twelve patients had adenocarcinoma, 2 had squamous cell carcinoma and 1 had small cell lung cancer. Ages among the roughly 15 patients ranged from roughly 31 to 85 years, there were 10 men and 5 women, and disease was at TNM stage I to III. Sequencing produced some 130,000,000 productive TCRbeta reads in total, an average of approximately 4 million reads per sample. Bulk TCRbeta repertoires were compared between lung tumor tissue and matched distant non-tumor lung tissue obtained from over 13 lung cancer patients. TCRbeta CDR3 sequencing was performed on roughly 32 paired specimens, with one tumor sample and one normal lung sample collected per patient.

In its sample, this clonotype was seen a few times. Its antigen specificity is not known. Per-nucleotide qualities are absent, and no much larger clonotype sits a single base away. The library relied on multiplex PCR. Instrument used: Illumina HiSeq 2500. TCRbeta libraries were constructed through three rounds of nested PCR with primers (Table S4) according to protocols modified from ARM-PCR. PCR products of 200-500 bp were gel-excised and purified with the QIAquick gel extraction kit before sequencing. In the authors' own workflow: Reads were cleaned with Trimmomatic, merged with FLASH into complete CDR3 sequences, and assigned to V(D)J germline segments with MiTCR. Clonal diversity was calculated as the inverse Simpson's index using VDJtools. Productive reads were defined as in-frame sequences without a premature stop codon. TCRdb handled the public reads itself, with Q25 trimming in fastp and clone calling in MiXCR, and kept productive beta chains. Every entry covers one CDR3 protein and lists the most common genes and DNA from its rows. TCRdb's processing, not the authors' own work, is the source of the V and J calls. For this sample the table gives some 80,000 distinct CDR3 sequences, of which about four fifths were detected only once. 51% of the sample goes to the ten largest clones.

From a lookup of the germline V gene (reference sequence), CDR1 and CDR2 are GTSNPN and SVGIG. The junction shows trimming of 7 bases on V and 4 bases on J, plus 16 bases between the germline ends. The CDR3 starts with the cysteine, ends with the phenylalanine, and has 13 residues. The sequence is cut down to CDR3 DNA, 39 bases in frame from base 1. Study-wide findings and limitations: Neither the sequencing platform nor unique molecular identifiers are named or mentioned anywhere in the methods. Only 15 or so patients were included in the cohort, and the need for larger samples and more detailed clinical data was noted by the authors. TCR diversity was significantly higher in younger patients, and greater tumor TCR diversity was associated with shorter overall survival and shorter disease-free survival. Peripheral blood was not sequenced, so blood TCRbeta repertoires were not examined in the lung cancer patients of the study. TCR diversity (inverse Simpson) was significantly higher in tumor than in normal lung tissue (approximately 400 vs 170, P = 0.0075, Mann-Whitney U test). The top 100 clones accounted for a significantly larger cumulative portion of the repertoire in normal lung than in tumor tissue.

RNA was isolated from bulk unsorted tissue, and RNA quality was assessed with a NanoDrop ND-1000 and an Agilent 2100. Normal lung samples were distant non-tumor tissue taken more than 3 cm from the tumor edge. The donors were newly diagnosed lung cancer patients admitted for thoracic surgery in China from August to November 2014 who had not received prior chemotherapy. Anyone who had undergone radiotherapy or chemotherapy before, or who had another cancer at the same time, was left out of the study. Surgical tissue pieces of roughly 1-2.2 cm3 were preserved in RNAlater solution and stored at -80 °C until use.

Sequencing was done on a sample of distant non-tumor lung tissue. The chain links TRBV30 with TRBJ1-2, with the D gene not clear enough to name. The sequence was obtained from a man in his sixties with non-small cell lung cancer. In nucleotides, the sequence is TGTGCCTACTCACCCAATACCGCCTATGGCTACACCTTC. It is translated as CAYSPNTAYGYTF.